This TCR beta chain was sequenced during a study of monozygotic twins with inflammatory bowel disease. The CDR3 covers 15 residues. From germline, CDR1 is SGDLS and CDR2 YYNGEE. With regard to this clonotype: Its antigen is still unknown.

The authors made each sample's cDNA in eight separate reactions. From its re-call of the 5' RACE reads, TCRdb lists each CDR3 protein once, without DNA. This listing includes 300,000 to 400,000 distinct CDR3 sequences. Overall study results and limits: The authors could not tell different T cell subtypes apart.

This TCR derives from a human donor with ulcerative colitis or Crohn's disease, or a healthy co-twin of an affected twin (not recorded which). The chain uses TRBV9 and TRBJ1-2; absent DNA, TCRdb's TRBD1 call cannot be checked. The sample was blood. This chain's CDR3 is CASSGGTGAPYGYTF.